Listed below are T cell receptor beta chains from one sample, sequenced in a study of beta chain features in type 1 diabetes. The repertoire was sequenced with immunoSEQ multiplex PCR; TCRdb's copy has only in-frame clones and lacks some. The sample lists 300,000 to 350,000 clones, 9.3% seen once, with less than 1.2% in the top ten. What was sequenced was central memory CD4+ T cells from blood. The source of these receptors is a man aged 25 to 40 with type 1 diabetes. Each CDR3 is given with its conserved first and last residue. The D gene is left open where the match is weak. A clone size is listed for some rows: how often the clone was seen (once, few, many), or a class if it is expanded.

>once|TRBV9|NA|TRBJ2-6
CASSVGGSGANVLTF
TGTGCCAGCAGCGTAGGAGGGTCAGGGGCCAACGTCCTGACTTTC
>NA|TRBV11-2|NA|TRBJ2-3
CASSLEIDTQYF
TGTGCCAGCAGCTTAGAAATAGATACGCAGTATTTT
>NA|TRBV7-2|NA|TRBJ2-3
CASSFLGGLAADTQYF
TGTGCCAGCAGCTTCCTCGGGGGGCTGGCCGCAGATACGCAGTATTTT
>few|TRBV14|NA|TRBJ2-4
CASSQSHGDIQYF
TGTGCCAGCAGCCAATCACACGGGGACATTCAGTACTTC
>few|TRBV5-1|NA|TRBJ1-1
CASSLAGTSNTEAFF
TGCGCCAGCAGCTTGGCCGGCACTTCGAACACTGAAGCTTTCTTT
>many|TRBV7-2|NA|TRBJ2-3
CASSPDSFDTQYF
TGTGCCAGCAGCCCAGACAGTTTTGATACGCAGTATTTT
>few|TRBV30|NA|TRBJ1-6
CAFEWGSSYNSPLHF
TGTGCCTTCGAGTGGGGAAGCTCCTATAATTCACCCCTCCACTTT
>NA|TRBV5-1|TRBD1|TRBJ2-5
CASSLRGQGGETQYF
TGCGCCAGCAGCTTACGGGGACAGGGAGGAGAGACCCAGTACTTC
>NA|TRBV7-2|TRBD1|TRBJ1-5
CASSPQQTGGGQPQHF
TGTGCCAGCAGCCCTCAACAAACAGGGGGCGGTCAGCCCCAGCATTTT
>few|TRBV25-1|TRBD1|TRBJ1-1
CATKGQGGTEAFF
TGTGCCACCAAGGGACAGGGGGGAACTGAAGCTTTCTTT
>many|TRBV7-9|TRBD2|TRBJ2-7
CASSVGLAGGLQYF
TGTGCCAGCAGCGTTGGACTAGCGGGGGGCCTGCAGTACTTC
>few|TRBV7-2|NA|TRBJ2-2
CASSSLSLTGELFF
TGTGCCAGCAGCTCCCTTAGTCTTACCGGGGAGCTGTTTTTT
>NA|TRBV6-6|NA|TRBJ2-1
CASSPENEQFF
TGTGCCAGCAGCCCGGAGAATGAGCAGTTCTTC
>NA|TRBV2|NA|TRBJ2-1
CASSSPSYNEQFF
TGTGCCAGCAGCTCCCCTAGCTACAATGAGCAGTTCTTC
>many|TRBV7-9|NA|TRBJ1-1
CASSWAGSSTEAFF
TGTGCCAGCAGCTGGGCAGGAAGTTCCACTGAAGCTTTCTTT
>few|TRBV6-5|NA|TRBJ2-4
CASSYAGVTKNIQYF
TGTGCCAGCAGTTACGCAGGGGTTACCAAAAACATTCAGTACTTC
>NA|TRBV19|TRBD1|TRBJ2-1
CASSIGTVYEQFF
TGTGCCAGTAGTATCGGGACAGTGTATGAGCAGTTCTTC
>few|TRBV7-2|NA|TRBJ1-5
CASSISKDGQPQHF
TGTGCCAGCAGCATCTCTAAGGACGGCCAGCCCCAGCATTTT
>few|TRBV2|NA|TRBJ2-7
CASSSGPPYEQYF
TGTGCCAGCAGTTCGGGACCCCCCTACGAGCAGTACTTC
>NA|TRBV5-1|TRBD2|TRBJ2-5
CASSLEASGGSIQETQYF
TGCGCCAGCAGCTTGGAGGCTAGCGGGGGATCCATCCAAGAGACCCAGTACTTC
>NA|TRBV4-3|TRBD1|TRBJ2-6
CASSQIGTASSGANVLTF
TGCGCCAGCAGCCAAATAGGGACAGCGAGCTCTGGGGCCAACGTCCTGACTTTC
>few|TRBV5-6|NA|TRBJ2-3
CASSLRTASTDTQYF
TGTGCCAGCAGCTTACGAACGGCAAGCACAGATACGCAGTATTTT
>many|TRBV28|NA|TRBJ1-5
CASRGASNQPQHF
TGTGCCAGCAGAGGCGCTAGCAATCAGCCCCAGCATTTT
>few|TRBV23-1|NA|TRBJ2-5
CASSQSKTEGETQYF
TGCGCCAGCAGTCAATCGAAGACAGAAGGGGAGACCCAGTACTTC
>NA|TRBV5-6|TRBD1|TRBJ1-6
CASSPGQGFYNSPLHF
TGTGCCAGCAGCCCGGGACAGGGGTTCTATAATTCACCCCTCCACTTT
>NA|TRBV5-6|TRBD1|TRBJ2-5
CASSSVQGASRETQYF
TGTGCCAGCAGCTCTGTACAGGGGGCGAGTAGAGAGACCCAGTACTTC
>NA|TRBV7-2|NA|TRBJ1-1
CASSLDSGEAFF
TGTGCCAGCAGCTTAGATTCAGGTGAAGCTTTCTTT
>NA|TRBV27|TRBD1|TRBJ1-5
CASSLDRDQPQHF
TGTGCCAGCAGTCTTGACAGGGATCAGCCCCAGCATTTT
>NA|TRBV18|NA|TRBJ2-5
CASSPPSERQETQYF
TGTGCCAGCTCACCACCTAGCGAGCGGCAAGAGACCCAGTACTTC
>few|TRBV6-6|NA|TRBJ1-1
CASSYSAGNTEAFF
TGTGCCAGCAGTTACTCGGCGGGGAACACTGAAGCTTTCTTT
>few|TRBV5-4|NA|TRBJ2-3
CASSSWVSTDTQYF
TGTGCCAGCAGCTCGTGGGTTAGCACAGATACGCAGTATTTT
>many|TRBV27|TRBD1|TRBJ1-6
CASSTGTGTSPLHF
TGTGCCAGCAGTACCGGGACAGGGACTTCACCCCTCCACTTT
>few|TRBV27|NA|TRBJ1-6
CASSFYNSPLHF
TGTGCCAGCAGTTTTTATAATTCACCCCTCCACTTT
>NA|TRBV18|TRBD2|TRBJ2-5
CASSPLAGGPETQYF
TGTGCCAGCTCACCTTTAGCGGGGGGCCCAGAGACCCAGTACTTC
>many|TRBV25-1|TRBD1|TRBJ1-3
CASSGGGQGNTIYF
TGTGCCAGCAGTGGGGGGGGACAGGGGAACACCATATATTTT
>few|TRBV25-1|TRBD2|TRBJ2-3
CASSELAGTTDTQYF
TGTGCCAGCAGTGAACTAGCGGGTACCACAGATACGCAGTATTTT
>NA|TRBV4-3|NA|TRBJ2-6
CASSQAFHRSSGANVLTF
TGCGCCAGCAGCCAAGCTTTTCACAGAAGCTCTGGGGCCAACGTCCTGACTTTC
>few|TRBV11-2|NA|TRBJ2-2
CASSLPLNTGELFF
TGTGCCAGCAGCTTACCTCTGAACACCGGGGAGCTGTTTTTT
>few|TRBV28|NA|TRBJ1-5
CASTPGGSNQPQHF
TGTGCCAGCACACCCGGAGGGAGCAATCAGCCCCAGCATTTT
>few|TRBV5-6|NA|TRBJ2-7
CASSLDTGNEQYF
TGTGCCAGCAGCTTGGATACAGGGAACGAGCAGTACTTC
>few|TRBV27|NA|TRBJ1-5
CASSFVGNQPQHF
TGTGCCAGCAGTTTTGTAGGGAATCAGCCCCAGCATTTT
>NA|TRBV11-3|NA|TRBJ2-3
CASSLAPRDTQYF
TGTGCCAGCAGCTTAGCCCCGAGGGATACGCAGTATTTT